This paragraph reports one TCR beta chain. Its matching antigen is unknown. Assay: immunoSEQ multiplex PCR; the TCRdb copy retains only in-frame clones and omits some. The sample yields over 2 million clones, roughly 92% seen once. The data were taken from a study of shared clonotypes between healthy human individuals. Study-wide results and caveats: Naive subsets tended to show greater estimated richness than memory subsets.

Germline CDR1 GTSNPN, CDR2 SVGIG (reference sequence). The CDR3 is 12 residues long. V was shortened by 3 bases and J by 9 bases, with 12 bases between the two germline ends. Every one of the donors was a Caucasian adult that lived in Nashville, Tennessee. Sequenced material: naive CD4+ T cells from PBMCs. This sample's subset: CD45RA+ positively selected. The chain joins TRBV30 to TRBJ2-1, with no clear D. The receptor's source is a man between 18 and 29 years old in good health. Some clones in this sample may be carry-over from other donors' samples. The CDR3 protein is CAWRVGKGEQFF. DNA of the CDR3: TGTGCCTGGAGGGTCGGAAAAGGTGAGCAGTTCTTC.